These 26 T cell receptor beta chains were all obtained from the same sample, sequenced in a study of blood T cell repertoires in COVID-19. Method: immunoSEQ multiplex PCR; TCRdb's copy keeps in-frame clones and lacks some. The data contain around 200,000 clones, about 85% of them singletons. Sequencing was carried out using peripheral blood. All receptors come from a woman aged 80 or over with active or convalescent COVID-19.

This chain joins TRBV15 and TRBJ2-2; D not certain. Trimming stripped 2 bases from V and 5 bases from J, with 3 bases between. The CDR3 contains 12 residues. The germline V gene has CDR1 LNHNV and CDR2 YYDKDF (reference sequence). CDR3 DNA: TGTGCCACCAGCAGACAAACCGGGGAGCTGTTTTTT. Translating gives CATSRQTGELFF.

CDR3 loop: CSVGSGRVTEAFF. DNA of the CDR3: TGCAGCGTTGGGAGCGGGAGGGTAACTGAAGCTTTCTTT. The chain is built from TRBV29-1 and TRBJ1-1; D not resolved. The V gene's germline CDR1 is SQVTM and CDR2 ANQGSEA. The CDR3 has 13 residues. V was clipped by 4 bases and J by 5 bases, with 14 bases between them.

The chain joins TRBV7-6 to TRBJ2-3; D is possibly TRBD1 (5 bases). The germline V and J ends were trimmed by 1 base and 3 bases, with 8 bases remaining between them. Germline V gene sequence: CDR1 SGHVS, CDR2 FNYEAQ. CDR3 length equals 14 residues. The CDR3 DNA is TGTGCCAGCAGCTTAGGGGGCCATACAGATACGCAGTATTTT. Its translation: CASSLGGHTDTQYF.

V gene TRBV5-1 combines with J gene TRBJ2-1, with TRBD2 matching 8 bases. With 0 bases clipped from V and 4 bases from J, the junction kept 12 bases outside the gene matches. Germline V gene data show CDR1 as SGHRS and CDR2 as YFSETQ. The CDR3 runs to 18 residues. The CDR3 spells CASSLGTSPRPPYNEQFF. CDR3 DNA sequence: TGCGCCAGCAGCTTGGGGACTAGCCCCCGCCCTCCTTACAATGAGCAGTTCTTC. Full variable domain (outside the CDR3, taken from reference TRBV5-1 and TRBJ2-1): KAGVTQTPRYLIKTRGQQVTLSCSPISGHRSVSWYQQTPGQGLQFLFEYFSETQRNKGNFPGRFSGRQFSNSRSEMNVSTLELGDSALYLCASSLGTSPRPPYNEQFFGPGTRLTVL.

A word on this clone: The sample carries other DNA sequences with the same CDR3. The CDR3 loop is CASSPGQSEQYF. Written as DNA, the CDR3 is TGTGCCAGCTCACCGGGACAATCAGAGCAGTACTTC. The chain is built from TRBV18 and TRBJ2-7; tentative D call: TRBD1 (6 bases). There are 12 residues in the CDR3. Per the germline V gene, CDR1 is KGHSH and CDR2 is LQKENI. The V end was cut by 3 bases, the J end by 7 bases, with 10 bases between. Full variable domain (outside the CDR3, taken from reference TRBV18 and TRBJ2-7): NAGVMQNPRHLVRRRGQEARLRCSPMKGHSHVYWYRQLPEEGLKFMVYLQKENIIDESGMPKERFSAEFPKEGPSILRIQQVVRGDSAAYFCASSPGQSEQYFGPGTRLTVT.

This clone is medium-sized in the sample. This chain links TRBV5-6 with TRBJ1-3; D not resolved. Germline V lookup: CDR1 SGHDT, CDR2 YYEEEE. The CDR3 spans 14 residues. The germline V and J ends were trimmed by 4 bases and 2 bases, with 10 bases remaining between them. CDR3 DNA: TGTGCCAGCAGCCGGGGTTGGACTGGAAACACCATATATTTT. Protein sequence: CASSRGWTGNTIYF. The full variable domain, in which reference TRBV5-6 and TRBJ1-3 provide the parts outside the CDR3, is DAGVTQSPTHLIKTRGQQVTLRCSPKSGHDTVSWYQQALGQGPQFIFQYYEEEERQRGNFPDRFSGHQFPNYSSELNVNALLLGDSALYLCASSRGWTGNTIYFGEGSWLTVV.

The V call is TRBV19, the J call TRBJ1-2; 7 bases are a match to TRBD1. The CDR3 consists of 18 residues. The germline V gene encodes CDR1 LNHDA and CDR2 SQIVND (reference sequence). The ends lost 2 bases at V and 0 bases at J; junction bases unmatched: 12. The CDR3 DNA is TGTGCCAGTAGTATATTGGGGACAGTGGGGAGAGCTAACTATGGCTACACCTTC. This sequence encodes CASSILGTVGRANYGYTF.

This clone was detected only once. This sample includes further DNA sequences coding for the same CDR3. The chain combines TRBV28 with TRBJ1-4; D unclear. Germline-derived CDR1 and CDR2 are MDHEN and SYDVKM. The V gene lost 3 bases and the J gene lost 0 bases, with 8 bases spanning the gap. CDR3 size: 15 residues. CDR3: CASSFRQATNEKLFF. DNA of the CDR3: TGTGCCAGCAGTTTCCGACAAGCAACTAATGAAAAACTGTTTTTT.

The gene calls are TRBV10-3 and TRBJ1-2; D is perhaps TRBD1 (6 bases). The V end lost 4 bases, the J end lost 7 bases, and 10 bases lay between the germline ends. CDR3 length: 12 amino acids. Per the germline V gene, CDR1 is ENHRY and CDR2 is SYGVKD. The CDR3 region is CAISVTGSGYTF. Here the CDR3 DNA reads TGTGCCATCAGTGTTACAGGGTCTGGCTACACCTTC.

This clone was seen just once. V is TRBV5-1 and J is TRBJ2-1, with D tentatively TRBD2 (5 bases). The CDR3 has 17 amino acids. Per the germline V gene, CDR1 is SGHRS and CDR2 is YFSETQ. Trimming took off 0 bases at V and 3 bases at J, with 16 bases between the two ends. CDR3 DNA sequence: TGCGCCAGCAGCTTGGCCGTTTCGGGGAGAATCTACAATGAGCAGTTCTTC. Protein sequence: CASSLAVSGRIYNEQFF.

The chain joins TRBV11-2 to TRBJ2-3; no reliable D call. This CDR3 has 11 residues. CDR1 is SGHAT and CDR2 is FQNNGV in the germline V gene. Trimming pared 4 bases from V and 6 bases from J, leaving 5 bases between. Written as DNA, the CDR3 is TGTGCCAGCAGCTCACGGGATACGCAGTATTTT. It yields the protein CASSSRDTQYF.

The CDR3 sequence is CASSYSTGGYYEQYF. The DNA for the CDR3 is TGTGCCAGCAGTTACAGTACGGGAGGCTACTACGAGCAGTACTTC. The chain links TRBV6-2 or TRBV6-3 to TRBJ2-7; 7 bases map to TRBD2. The CDR3 contains 15 residues. Trimming removed 2 bases from V and 3 bases from J; junction bases left unmatched: 7. Germline V gene lookup returns CDR1 MNHEY and CDR2 SVGEGT.

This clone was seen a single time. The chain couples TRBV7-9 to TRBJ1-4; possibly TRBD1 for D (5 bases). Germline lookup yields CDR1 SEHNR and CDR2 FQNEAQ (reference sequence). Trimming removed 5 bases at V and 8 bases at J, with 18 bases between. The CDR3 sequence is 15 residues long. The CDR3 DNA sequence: TGTGCCAGCAGCCAAACACGGCAGGGTCGGGAAAAACTGTTTTTT. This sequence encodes CASSQTRQGREKLFF. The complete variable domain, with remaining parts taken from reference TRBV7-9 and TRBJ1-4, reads DTGVSQNPRHKITKRGQNVTFRCDPISEHNRLYWYRQTLGQGPEFLTYFQNEAQLEKSRLLSDRFSAERPKGSFSTLEIQRTEQGDSAMYLCASSQTRQGREKLFFGSGTQLSVL.

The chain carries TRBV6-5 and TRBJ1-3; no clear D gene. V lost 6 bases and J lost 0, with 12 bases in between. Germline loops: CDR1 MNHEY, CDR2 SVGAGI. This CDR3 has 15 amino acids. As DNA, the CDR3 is TGTGCCAGCAGGGAGGACGGAAACTCTGGAAACACCATATATTTT. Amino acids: CASREDGNSGNTIYF.

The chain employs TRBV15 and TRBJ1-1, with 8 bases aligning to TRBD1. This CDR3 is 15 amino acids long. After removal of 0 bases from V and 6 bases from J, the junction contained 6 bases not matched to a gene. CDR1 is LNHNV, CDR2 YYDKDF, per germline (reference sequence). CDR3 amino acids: CATSRDIGTGAEAFF. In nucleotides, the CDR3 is TGTGCCACCAGCAGAGACATCGGGACAGGCGCTGAAGCTTTCTTT.

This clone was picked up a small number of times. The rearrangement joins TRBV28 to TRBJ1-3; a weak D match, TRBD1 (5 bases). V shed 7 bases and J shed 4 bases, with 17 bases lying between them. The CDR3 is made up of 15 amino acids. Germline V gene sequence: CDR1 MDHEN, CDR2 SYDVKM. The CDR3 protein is CASISFREGGNTIYF. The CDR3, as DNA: TGTGCCAGCATCAGCTTCAGGGAGGGCGGAAACACCATATATTTT.

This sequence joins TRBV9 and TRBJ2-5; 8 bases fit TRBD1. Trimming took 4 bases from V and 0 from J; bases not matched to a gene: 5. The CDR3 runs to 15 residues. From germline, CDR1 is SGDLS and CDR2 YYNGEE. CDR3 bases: TGTGCCAGCAGCCCACGGGACAGGTACCAAGAGACCCAGTACTTC. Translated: CASSPRDRYQETQYF.

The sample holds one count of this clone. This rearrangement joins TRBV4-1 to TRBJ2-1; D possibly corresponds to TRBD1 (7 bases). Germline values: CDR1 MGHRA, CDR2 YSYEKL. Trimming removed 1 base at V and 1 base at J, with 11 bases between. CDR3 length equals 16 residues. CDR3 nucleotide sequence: TGCGCCAGCAGCCAAGTCAGGGGGGAATCCTACAATGAGCAGTTCTTC. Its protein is CASSQVRGESYNEQFF.

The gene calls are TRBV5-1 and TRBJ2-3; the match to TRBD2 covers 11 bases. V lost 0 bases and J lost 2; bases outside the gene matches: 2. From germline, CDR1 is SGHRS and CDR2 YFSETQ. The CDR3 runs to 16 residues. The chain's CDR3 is CASSLGLAGTTDTQYF. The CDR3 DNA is TGCGCCAGCAGCTTGGGACTAGCGGGAACCACAGATACGCAGTATTTT.

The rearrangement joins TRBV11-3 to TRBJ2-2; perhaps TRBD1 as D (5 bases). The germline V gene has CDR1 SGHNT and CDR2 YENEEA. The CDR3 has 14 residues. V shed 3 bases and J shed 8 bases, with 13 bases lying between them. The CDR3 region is CASSFRQKRGELFF. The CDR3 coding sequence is TGTGCCAGCAGCTTTCGACAGAAAAGGGGGGAGCTGTTTTTT.

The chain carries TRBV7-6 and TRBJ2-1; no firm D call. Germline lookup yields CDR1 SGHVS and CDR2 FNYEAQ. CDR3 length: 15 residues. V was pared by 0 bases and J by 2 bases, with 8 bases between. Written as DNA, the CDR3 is TGTGCCAGCAGCTTAGCTCGCGAGGCCTACAATGAGCAGTTCTTC. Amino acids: CASSLAREAYNEQFF.

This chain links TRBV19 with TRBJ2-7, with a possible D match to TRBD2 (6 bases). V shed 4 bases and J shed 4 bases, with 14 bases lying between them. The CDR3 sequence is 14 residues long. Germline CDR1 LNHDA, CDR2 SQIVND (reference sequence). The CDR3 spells CASSSFVGGYEQYF. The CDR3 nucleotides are TGTGCCAGTAGTAGTTTTGTGGGGGGTTACGAGCAGTACTTC. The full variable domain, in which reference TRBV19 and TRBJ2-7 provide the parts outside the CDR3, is DGGITQSPKYLFRKEGQNVTLSCEQNLNHDAMYWYRQDPGQGLRLIYYSQIVNDFQKGDIAEGYSVSREKKESFPLTVTSAQKNPTAFYLCASSSFVGGYEQYFGPGTRLTVT.

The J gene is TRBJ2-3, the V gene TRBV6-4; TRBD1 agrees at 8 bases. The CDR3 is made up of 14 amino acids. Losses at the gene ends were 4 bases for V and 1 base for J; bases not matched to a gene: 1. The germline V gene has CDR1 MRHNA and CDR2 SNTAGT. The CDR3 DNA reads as TGTGCCAGCAGTGCGACAGGGGGCACAGATACGCAGTATTTT. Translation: CASSATGGTDTQYF.

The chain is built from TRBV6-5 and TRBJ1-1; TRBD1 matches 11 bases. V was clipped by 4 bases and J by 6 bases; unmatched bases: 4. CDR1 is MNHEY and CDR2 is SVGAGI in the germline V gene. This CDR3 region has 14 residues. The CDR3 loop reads CASSLGQGGAEAFF. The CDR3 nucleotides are TGTGCCAGCAGTTTGGGACAGGGGGGGGCTGAAGCTTTCTTT.

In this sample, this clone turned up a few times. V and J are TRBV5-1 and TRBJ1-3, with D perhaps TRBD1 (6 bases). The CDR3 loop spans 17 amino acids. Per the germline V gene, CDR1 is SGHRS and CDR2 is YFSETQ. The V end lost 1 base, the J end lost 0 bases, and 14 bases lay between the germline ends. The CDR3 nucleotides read TGCGCCAGCAGCTTGCCCGGACAGTCACTCTCTGGAAACACCATATATTTT. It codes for CASSLPGQSLSGNTIYF.

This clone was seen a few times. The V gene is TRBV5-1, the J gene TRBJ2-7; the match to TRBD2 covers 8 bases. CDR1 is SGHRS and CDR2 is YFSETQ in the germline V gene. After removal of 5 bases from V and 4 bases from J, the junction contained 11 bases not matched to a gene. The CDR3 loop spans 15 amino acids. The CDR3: CASSTVVASGYEQYF. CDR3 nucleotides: TGCGCCAGCAGTACCGTAGTGGCTAGCGGGTACGAGCAGTACTTC.